This T cell receptor beta chain appears in the sequencing data of a study of T cells in Graves' hyperthyroidism and ophthalmopathy. Overall study findings and caveats: Model output signaled ophthalmopathy a median approximately 6.2 months ahead of onset.

V shed 5 bases and J 3 bases; nucleotides not matched to a gene: 8. The germline gives CDR1 SGHAT, CDR2 FQDESV (reference sequence). This CDR3 comprises 16 residues. Patients showing uncontrolled infection, other autoimmune disease, pregnancy or lactation were ineligible. Each diagnosis was grounded in clinical symptoms, serum thyroxine and TRAb, thyroid ultrasound, and orbital computed tomography. It was RNA transcripts that yielded the amplified TCR beta CDR3 regions. Carried out on the TCR CDR3, a first-round RT-PCR used the HTBI primer set. TCRdb re-called the multiplex PCR reads through MiXCR, storing one row per CDR3 protein. Of 340,000 or so distinct CDR3 sequences in the sample, roughly 20% were seen once. This clonotype was detected ten times or more. Its antigen is unknown.

The rearrangement joins TRBV11-1 to TRBJ2-2; TRBD2 matches at 8 bases. This TCR came from a woman between 45 and 60 years old with Graves' hyperthyroidism. The sample was blood. DNA of the CDR3: TGTGCCAGCAGCCCTAGTAGCGGGGCTTACACCGGGGAGCTGTTTTTT. Translating gives CASSPSSGAYTGELFF.